These 19 T cell receptor beta chains came from one sample sequenced in a study of beta chain features in type 1 diabetes. TCRB transcripts that were expressed got sequenced, as all of the isolated RNA had been reverse transcribed. The repertoire was sequenced with immunoSEQ multiplex PCR; TCRdb's copy has only in-frame clones and lacks some. The sample has about 150,000 clones; 11% are singletons. Sequencing was carried out using central memory CD4+ T cells from blood. These TCRs come from a man younger than 35 in good health.

This clone turned up a few times. The V and J genes are TRBV5-4 and TRBJ2-3; no reliable D call. Between the trimmed V and J ends, which lost 6 bases and 7 bases, there was a span of 12 bases. Germline lookup yields CDR1 SGHNT and CDR2 YYREEE (reference sequence). The CDR3 runs to 12 residues. Here the CDR3 DNA reads TGTGCCAGCACCGCTGGGGAATATACGCAGTATTTT. Translating it yields CASTAGEYTQYF.

The chain has TRBV5-1 and TRBJ2-3; D unresolved. Germline V lookup: CDR1 SGHRS, CDR2 YFSETQ. V lost 7 bases and J 2 bases, leaving 14 bases between the germline ends. The CDR3 spans 14 residues. CDR3 bases: TGCGCCAGCGGTACGGCTGTGAACACAGATACGCAGTATTTT. Translating gives CASGTAVNTDTQYF. Combining the CDR3 with reference TRBV5-1 and TRBJ2-3 gives the whole variable domain KAGVTQTPRYLIKTRGQQVTLSCSPISGHRSVSWYQQTPGQGLQFLFEYFSETQRNKGNFPGRFSGRQFSNSRSEMNVSTLELGDSALYLCASGTAVNTDTQYFGPGTRLTVL.

The gene calls are TRBV27 and TRBJ1-2; TRBD1 agrees at 7 bases. Germline assignment: CDR1 MNHEY and CDR2 SMNVEV (reference sequence). V lost 5 bases, J lost 2 bases, and 5 bases stayed unmatched. This CDR3 has 14 residues. CDR3 nucleotides: TGTGCCAGCAGTAGTGAGGGACAGAACTATGGCTACACCTTC. As protein: CASSSEGQNYGYTF.

This clone was picked up a small number of times. The rearrangement joins TRBV28 to TRBJ2-6; unclear D gene. V lost 8 bases, J lost 4 bases, and 12 bases lay in between. The CDR3 covers 14 residues. CDR1 is MDHEN and CDR2 is SYDVKM in the germline V gene. DNA for the CDR3: TGTGCCAGCTTTAGGCCTTCCGGGGCCAACGTCCTGACTTTC. The encoded protein is CASFRPSGANVLTF.

This clone was picked up a small number of times. CDR3 amino acids: CASTESAGRPYEQYF. The CDR3 region has the DNA TGTGCCAGTACCGAGTCAGCAGGAAGACCCTACGAGCAGTACTTC. The rearrangement joins TRBV19 to TRBJ2-7; D gene unclear. The germline V gene encodes CDR1 LNHDA and CDR2 SQIVND (reference sequence). The V gene lost 7 bases and the J gene lost 2 bases, with 18 bases spanning the gap. The CDR3 sequence is 15 residues long.

This sequence joins TRBV4-3 and TRBJ2-7; 10 bases are a match to TRBD1. Losses at the gene ends were 0 bases for V and 4 bases for J; bases not matched to a gene: 6. CDR3 length: 16 residues. Germline values: CDR1 LGHNA, CDR2 YSLEER. This chain's CDR3 is CASSQELDRGVYEQYF. The CDR3 DNA reads as TGCGCCAGCAGCCAAGAGTTGGACAGGGGGGTTTACGAGCAGTACTTC.

The V and J genes are TRBV7-2 and TRBJ2-1; 7 bases are a match to TRBD2. The CDR3 has 14 residues. The V and J ends lost 0 bases and 9 bases, in that order; junction bases with no gene match: 5. Germline CDR1 reads SGHTA; CDR2 reads FQGNSA. The CDR3 here is CASSLAGGRGEQFF. Written as DNA, the CDR3 is TGTGCCAGCAGCTTAGCGGGAGGGAGGGGTGAGCAGTTCTTC.

This clone has at least ten counts. The CDR3 nucleotides are TGTGCCAGCAGCCTGAGGGGGCTCCGGGGGCCGAACACTGAAGCTTTCTTT. Encoded protein: CASSLRGLRGPNTEAFF. The chain links TRBV5-6 to TRBJ1-1; the match to TRBD1 covers 7 bases. Trimming at V came to 4 bases and at J to 1 base, leaving 13 bases not matched to a gene. Germline lookup yields CDR1 SGHDT and CDR2 YYEEEE. The CDR3 extends over 17 amino acids.

The chain joins TRBV9 to TRBJ2-4; perhaps D is TRBD1 or TRBD2 (6 bases each). With 3 bases removed from V and 0 bases from J, the gap between germline ends came to 19 bases. Per the germline V gene, CDR1 is SGDLS and CDR2 is YYNGEE. The CDR3 has 18 residues. The CDR3 protein is CASSGGGGTPLAKNIQYF. CDR3 nucleotide sequence: TGTGCCAGCAGCGGCGGAGGGGGGACACCTCTAGCCAAAAACATTCAGTACTTC. Full variable domain (missing parts from reference TRBV9 and TRBJ2-4): DSGVTQTPKHLITATGQRVTLRCSPRSGDLSVYWYQQSLDQGLQFLIQYYNGEERAKGNILERFSAQQFPDLHSELNLSSLELGDSALYFCASSGGGGTPLAKNIQYFGAGTRLSVL.

The chain employs TRBV9 and TRBJ2-2; 7 bases agree with TRBD1. CDR3 length: 17 amino acids. The V segment lost 4 bases and the J segment 6 bases; nucleotides outside the gene matches: 15. Germline loops: CDR1 SGDLS, CDR2 YYNGEE. The CDR3 reads CASSLPTGRGIAGELFF. Here the CDR3 DNA reads TGTGCCAGCAGCCTACCGACCGGCAGGGGGATCGCCGGGGAGCTGTTTTTT.

This clone was seen a few times. The same CDR3 can be traced to other DNA sequences in this sample. V and J are TRBV4-3 and TRBJ2-5; D is unclear. This CDR3 has 12 residues. Trimming took 0 bases from V and 5 from J, leaving 4 bases between them. In germline, CDR1 is LGHNA, CDR2 YSLEER. For the CDR3, the DNA is TGCGCCAGCAGCCAAGAGGGGGAGACCCAGTACTTC. Translation gives CASSQEGETQYF.

The V and J genes are TRBV7-2 and TRBJ2-7; 15 nucleotides match TRBD2. This CDR3 contains 15 residues. Trimming took 5 bases from V and 2 from J; bases not matched to a gene: 1. Germline V gives CDR1 SGHTA, CDR2 FQGNSA. The DNA of the CDR3 is TGTGCCAGCAGCGGGACTAGCGGGGGGCCCTACGAGCAGTACTTC. It yields the protein CASSGTSGGPYEQYF.

The genes are TRBV6-5 and TRBJ2-5, with 7 positions matching TRBD1. J was trimmed by 5 bases and V by 4 bases; bases with no gene match: 13. The V gene's germline CDR1 is MNHEY and CDR2 SVGAGI. This CDR3 is built from 16 residues. This CDR3 is CASSSRDRRAAETQYF. The CDR3 nucleotides are TGTGCCAGCAGTTCCCGGGACAGAAGGGCGGCGGAGACCCAGTACTTC.

This clone showed up just a few times. The gene calls are TRBV25-1 and TRBJ1-1, with no clear D. From germline, CDR1 is MGHDK and CDR2 SYGVNS. The CDR3 runs to 12 residues. V lost 7 bases and J 2 bases, leaving 8 bases between the germline ends. CDR3 loop: CASTLGNTEAFF. CDR3 DNA: TGTGCCAGCACTCTTGGTAACACTGAAGCTTTCTTT.

This clone was detected a few times. The chain joins TRBV28 to TRBJ2-7; D is perhaps TRBD1 (6 bases). The germline CDR1 and CDR2 sequences are MDHEN and SYDVKM. There are 14 residues in the CDR3. Trimming pared 1 base from V and 5 bases from J, leaving 12 bases between. CDR3 in amino acids: CASSLSGAQNEQYF. In DNA, the CDR3 is TGTGCCAGCAGTTTATCAGGGGCGCAAAACGAGCAGTACTTC.

CDR3 nucleotide sequence: TGTGCCAGCCACTACTGGACAGGGACCCTCTCTGGAAACACCATATATTTT. As protein: CASHYWTGTLSGNTIYF. The chain combines TRBV7-2 with TRBJ1-3, with 8 bases that match TRBD1. Germline-derived CDR1 and CDR2 are SGHTA and FQGNSA. This CDR3 is 17 amino acids long. J gave up 0 bases and V 8 bases, and 12 bases lay outside the gene matches.

In its sample, this clone was seen many times. The chain combines TRBV7-9 with TRBJ2-7; D is unclear. From germline, CDR1 is SEHNR and CDR2 FQNEAQ (reference sequence). Trimming removed 0 bases at V and 6 bases at J, with 6 bases between. The CDR3 consists of 12 residues. The CDR3 is CASSLALVEQYF. The CDR3 DNA reads as TGTGCCAGCAGCTTAGCGCTCGTCGAGCAGTACTTC.

This clone has a handful of counts. V is TRBV7-3 and J is TRBJ2-3; possibly TRBD2 for D (5 bases). V lost 4 bases and J 2 bases, leaving 7 bases between the germline ends. Germline V lookup: CDR1 SGHTA, CDR2 FQGTGA. The length of the CDR3 is 13 residues. The CDR3 region is CASSSTITDTQYF. In DNA form, the CDR3 reads TGTGCCAGCAGCTCGACTATCACAGATACGCAGTATTTT.

This clone was counted only a few times. J is TRBJ1-1 and V is TRBV30; TRBD1 matches 8 bases. Trimming took 0 bases from V and 5 from J; bases not matched to a gene: 5. Germline V gene sequence: CDR1 GTSNPN, CDR2 SVGIG (reference sequence). This CDR3 spans 14 amino acids. The CDR3 bases are TGTGCCTGGAGTGTAGACAGGGGAGGTACTGAAGCTTTCTTT. It encodes CAWSVDRGGTEAFF.